The entry below gives a single T cell receptor (beta chain) sequence along with its context. Its cognate antigen has yet to be identified. No base quality information exists; no much larger clone differs at one position. The trial excluded patients who had a history of autoimmune disease or who were on systemic immunosuppression. Peripheral blood for TCR sequencing was collected from all dose cohorts at baseline, on cycle 4 day 1, and on cycle 7 day 1. Samples were obtained from an open-label, multicenter, first-in-human phase I dose-escalation trial of ivuxolimab. Adults with locally advanced or metastatic melanoma, renal cell, hepatocellular, or head and neck squamous cell carcinoma were enrolled in the trial. Before TCR sequencing, CD4+ T cells and CD8+ T cells from peripheral blood were sorted into separate populations. Unmatched junction bases come to 7, with V trimmed by 3 bases and J by 4 bases. Including cysteine and phenylalanine, the CDR3 has 15 amino acids. Only the CDR3 portion is preserved as DNA: 45 bases, with reading frame beginning at the first base. From a lookup of the germline V gene, CDR1 and CDR2 are SGHDT and YYEEEE.

The sample comes from a study of OX40 agonist ivuxolimab in advanced cancers. The study in broad terms: Ivuxolimab, which targeted the costimulatory receptor OX40 (CD134), was an agonistic, fully human IgG2 monoclonal antibody. Intravenous ivuxolimab was administered to patients every 2 weeks at six dose levels: 0.01, 0.1, 0.3, 1.5, 3 and 10 mg/kg. Of the roughly 51 dose-escalation patients, hepatocellular carcinoma was present in around 20, melanoma in around 15, renal cell carcinoma in 9 and head and neck cancer in 9. In the dose-escalation cohort, around 80% of patients were male, and the mean age was 60 years with a range of roughly 20 to 80. Prior anti-PD-1, anti-PD-L1 or anti-CTLA-4 therapy was permitted, and about two fifths of dose-escalation patients had received checkpoint inhibitors. Partial responses occurred in three dose-escalation patients, of whom one had hepatocellular carcinoma and two had cutaneous melanoma. Peripheral TCRbeta sequencing was intended to test whether TCR sequence diversity was altered and clonal T-cell expansion was caused by ivuxolimab. The paper describes the monotherapy dose-escalation part (N of about 47 patients) of the phase I trial of ivuxolimab. What the authors observed across the whole study: Low levels of normalized T-cell clonal expansion were also shown by some nonresponding patients. Clonal expansion of both CD4+ and CD8+ blood T cells was observed from baseline to week 6 at doses 0.1 to 3.0 mg/kg. Which antigens the clonally expanded peripheral T cells were specific for was not determined. After ivuxolimab, CD8+ T cells had more expanded clones than CD4+ T cells on average. In the 0.1-3.0 mg/kg groups, partial responders were among the patients with the lowest normalized peripheral clonal expansion, particularly in CD8+ T cells.

For sequencing of the TCRbeta CDR3 region, genomic DNA was extracted from the sorted cells. The immunoSEQ Assay was used for sequencing of TCRbeta CDR3 regions. Not all clones reach the TCRdb copy of this immuneACCESS table, which keeps in-frame sequences only. Checked studies attribute under half of the gap to unresolved V genes and leave the rest unexplained. In all, the sample holds about 82,000 clones, and roughly 80% of those were seen once. Around 0.88% of the sample lies in the top ten. This TCR derives from an adult with an advanced solid tumor such as melanoma, head and neck, liver or kidney cancer. The chain employs TRBV5-6 and TRBJ2-7; TRBD1 matches 10 bases in the middle. The source material was CD4+ or CD8+ T cells sorted from blood, sampled in a trial of the OX40 agonist ivuxolimab. The DNA sequence reads TGTGCCAGCAGCTCGACAGACAGGGGGCGATACGAGCAGTACTTC. Its product reads: CASSSTDRGRYEQYF.